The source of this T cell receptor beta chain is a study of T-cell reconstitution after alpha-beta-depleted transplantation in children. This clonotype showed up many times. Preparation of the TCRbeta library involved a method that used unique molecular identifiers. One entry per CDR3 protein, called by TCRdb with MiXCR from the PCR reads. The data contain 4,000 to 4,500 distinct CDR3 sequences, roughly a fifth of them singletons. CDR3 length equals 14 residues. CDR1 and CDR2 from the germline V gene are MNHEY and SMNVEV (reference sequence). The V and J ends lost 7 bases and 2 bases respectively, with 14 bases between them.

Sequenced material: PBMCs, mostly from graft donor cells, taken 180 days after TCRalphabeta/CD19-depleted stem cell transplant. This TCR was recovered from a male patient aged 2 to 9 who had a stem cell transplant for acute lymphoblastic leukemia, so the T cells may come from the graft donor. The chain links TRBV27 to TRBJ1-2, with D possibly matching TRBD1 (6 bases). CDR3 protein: CASKGGRANYGYTF. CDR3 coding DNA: TGTGCCAGCAAGGGGGGAAGGGCCAACTATGGCTACACCTTC.